These 30 T cell receptor beta chains share one sample of origin, sequenced in a study of T-cell reconstitution after alpha-beta-depleted transplantation in children. Using unique molecular identifiers, the investigators prepared the TCRbeta library. TCRdb re-derived calls from the PCR reads in MiXCR, one entry per CDR3 protein. The sample lists roughly 490,000 distinct CDR3 sequences, over 10% occurring once. Specimen: PBMCs, mostly from graft donor cells, collected 180 days after TCRalphabeta/CD19-depleted stem cell transplant. These receptors originate from a female patient aged 2-10 years who had a stem cell transplant for aplastic anemia, so the T cells may come from the graft donor.

This chain joins TRBV10-3 and TRBJ1-1; no clear D gene. The germline V gene encodes CDR1 ENHRY and CDR2 SYGVKD. V was shortened by 3 bases and J by 4 bases, with 18 bases between the two germline ends. The CDR3 is 16 amino acids. CDR3 DNA sequence: TGTGCCATCAGTGAACTAGACATCCTCCCGACCACTGAAGCTTTCTTT. It encodes CAISELDILPTTEAFF.

This clonotype was counted between two and nine times. The rearrangement uses TRBV20-1 and TRBJ2-5; tentative D call: TRBD1 (5 bases). V gave up 6 bases and J gave up 0 bases, with 8 bases separating them. This CDR3 is built from 12 residues. CDR1 is DFQATT, CDR2 SNEGSKA, per germline (reference sequence). The CDR3 region is CSAAGNQETQYF. The DNA for the CDR3 is TGCAGTGCGGCAGGGAACCAAGAGACCCAGTACTTC.

This clonotype was seen a handful of times. The chain has TRBV19 and TRBJ1-1, with D perhaps TRBD1 (6 bases). Trimming stripped 3 bases from V and 7 bases from J, with 21 bases between. CDR3 size: 16 residues. The germline CDR1 and CDR2 sequences are LNHDA and SQIVND (reference sequence). CDR3 bases: TGTGCCAGTAGTATCCGGGACATTAGCCCGAACGGTGAAGCTTTCTTT. Translation: CASSIRDISPNGEAFF.

There are a few counts of this clonotype. This sequence joins TRBV5-5 and TRBJ2-1, with a weak D call TRBD2 (6 bases). Germline CDR1 reads SGHKS; CDR2 reads YYEKEE (reference sequence). There are 17 residues in the CDR3. V lost 4 bases to trimming and J lost 3 bases, with 20 bases between them. The CDR3 sequence: CASSVTLGSMYYNEQFF. Written as DNA, the CDR3 is TGTGCCAGCAGCGTCACCCTCGGGAGTATGTACTACAATGAGCAGTTCTTC.

The chain has TRBV5-1 and TRBJ2-1; no reliable D call. The CDR3 is 18 amino acids. V was cut by 0 bases and J by 0 bases, with 16 bases left in between. Per germline, CDR1 SGHRS and CDR2 YFSETQ. CDR3 DNA sequence: TGCGCCAGCAGCTTGGCTCTTAAGTCCCCGGGCTCCTACAATGAGCAGTTCTTC. Protein product: CASSLALKSPGSYNEQFF. Variable domain in full (rest from reference TRBV5-1 and TRBJ2-1): KAGVTQTPRYLIKTRGQQVTLSCSPISGHRSVSWYQQTPGQGLQFLFEYFSETQRNKGNFPGRFSGRQFSNSRSEMNVSTLELGDSALYLCASSLALKSPGSYNEQFFGPGTRLTVL.

This clonotype was seen at least ten times. The chain has TRBV5-1 and TRBJ1-3; D gene unclear. Germline values: CDR1 SGHRS, CDR2 YFSETQ. The CDR3 sequence is 16 residues long. Trimming pared 0 bases from V and 3 bases from J, leaving 13 bases between. The CDR3 spells CASSLVGNGIGNTIYF. The CDR3 nucleotides read TGCGCCAGCAGCTTGGTCGGAAACGGAATTGGAAACACCATATATTTT.

This clonotype occurred many times. The chain recombines TRBV29-1 with TRBJ1-2; 7 nucleotides agree with TRBD1. CDR3 length: 13 amino acids. Germline CDR1 is SQVTM and CDR2 is ANQGSEA. The J segment lost 4 bases and the V segment lost 7 bases, leaving 9 bases of the junction unmatched. DNA for the CDR3: TGCAGCGCTTCCGGGACAGCAAGCTATGGCTACACCTTC. It codes for CSASGTASYGYTF.

This clonotype was counted only a few times. The chain has TRBV13 and TRBJ2-7; D not resolved. Trimming took 5 bases from V and 5 from J, leaving 13 bases between them. This CDR3 comprises 13 residues. Germline V lookup: CDR1 PRHDT, CDR2 FYEKMQ (reference sequence). The CDR3, as DNA: TGTGCCAGCAGCCGTCGATGGCGACACGAGCAGTACTTC. Its protein product is CASSRRWRHEQYF.

The chain couples TRBV11-3 to TRBJ1-5; 9 bases align to TRBD1. Germline CDR1 and CDR2: SGHNT and YENEEA. Losses at the gene ends were 7 bases for V and 1 base for J; bases not matched to a gene: 8. CDR3 length: 16 residues. This CDR3 reads CASILDRGMSNQPQHF. The CDR3 DNA reads as TGTGCCAGCATTCTAGACAGGGGGATGAGCAATCAGCCCCAGCATTTT.

This clonotype appeared many times. This chain connects TRBV6-2 or TRBV6-3 to TRBJ2-7; D is unresolved. Germline-derived CDR1 and CDR2 are MNHEY and SVGEGT. Trimming stripped 5 bases from V and 5 bases from J, with 7 bases between. This CDR3 is 11 amino acids long. This CDR3 is CASSQDNEQYF. The CDR3 nucleotides read TGTGCCAGCAGTCAAGACAACGAGCAGTACTTC.

This clonotype has just a few counts. The chain has TRBV28 and TRBJ2-3; no firm D call. The CDR3 sequence is 14 residues long. Per the germline V gene, CDR1 is MDHEN and CDR2 is SYDVKM. Trimming took 1 base from V and 11 from J, leaving 16 bases between them. CDR3 region: CASSLSSKGFKQYF. DNA for the CDR3: TGTGCCAGCAGTTTATCCTCGAAGGGATTTAAGCAGTATTTT.

This chain connects TRBV28 to TRBJ2-7; D may be TRBD1 (7 bases). Germline lookup yields CDR1 MDHEN and CDR2 SYDVKM. This CDR3 region has 16 residues. The ends were cut back, 3 bases at V and 5 bases at J, with 20 bases in the middle. The DNA of the CDR3 is TGTGCCAGCAGTTTGGGAGGCCTACAGGGGAGGAACGAGCAGTACTTC. Its translation is CASSLGGLQGRNEQYF.

The chain couples TRBV19 to TRBJ2-1, with a tentative D call TRBD2 (6 bases). This CDR3 is 15 amino acids long. CDR1 LNHDA and CDR2 SQIVND come from the germline V gene (reference sequence). The V gene lost 5 bases and the J gene lost 5 bases, with 16 bases spanning the gap. CDR3 nucleotide sequence: TGTGCCAGTAGTCACATCGGGACTTTTGACAATGAGCAGTTCTTC. Protein sequence: CASSHIGTFDNEQFF.

The chain combines TRBV4-3 with TRBJ1-1, with 8 bases aligning to TRBD1. Germline CDR1 and CDR2: LGHNA and YSLEER. Losses at the gene ends were 2 bases for V and 11 bases for J; bases not matched to a gene: 7. The CDR3 totals 13 residues. The CDR3 sequence is CASSQKTGVGAFF. CDR3 coding DNA: TGCGCCAGCAGCCAAAAGACAGGGGTCGGCGCTTTCTTT.

This clonotype was detected a few times. The rearrangement uses TRBV24-1 and TRBJ1-2; weak D call: TRBD1 (5 bases). The CDR3 spans 15 residues. V lost 1 base to trimming and J lost 4 bases, with 12 bases between them. Germline loops: CDR1 KGHDR, CDR2 SFDVKD. This CDR3 reads CATSDFQGGTYGYTF. The CDR3 nucleotides are TGTGCCACCAGTGATTTCCAGGGCGGTACCTATGGCTACACCTTC.

This clonotype was counted ten times or more. This chain uses TRBV5-1 with TRBJ1-4, with 9 bases that match TRBD1. This CDR3 region has 14 residues. The V segment lost 4 bases and the J segment 8 bases; nucleotides outside the gene matches: 6. Germline CDR1 SGHRS, CDR2 YFSETQ. In DNA, the CDR3 is TGCGCCAGCAGCCCCGGGACAGGGCGCGAAAAACTGTTTTTT. Translation: CASSPGTGREKLFF.

This clonotype was counted only a few times. V gene TRBV27 combines with J gene TRBJ1-5; TRBD1 matches at 8 bases. This CDR3 region has 14 residues. Losses at the gene ends were 4 bases for V and 7 bases for J; bases not matched to a gene: 6. Germline lookup yields CDR1 MNHEY and CDR2 SMNVEV (reference sequence). The CDR3 DNA reads TGTGCCAGCAGTTACACAGGGGGTCGACAGCCCCAGCATTTT. It codes for CASSYTGGRQPQHF.

This clonotype was detected a few times. This chain connects TRBV18 to TRBJ2-7, with D hard to call. There are 12 residues in the CDR3. Trimming took off 6 bases at V and 2 bases at J, with 8 bases between the two ends. The germline V gene encodes CDR1 KGHSH and CDR2 LQKENI. CDR3 DNA sequence: TGTGCCAGCTCCTCGTCCGCCTACGAGCAGTACTTC. Translation gives CASSSSAYEQYF.

CDR3 sequence reads: CASSCKGRPYEQYF. The CDR3 bases are TGTGCCAGCAGTTGCAAAGGGAGACCCTACGAGCAGTACTTC. The chain joins TRBV6-5 to TRBJ2-7; D may be TRBD2 (5 bases). Germline V gene data show CDR1 as MNHEY and CDR2 as SVGAGI. Trimming stripped 4 bases from V and 2 bases from J, with 12 bases between. The CDR3 has 14 residues.

This clonotype came up a few times. The chain combines TRBV3-1 with TRBJ2-3; the match to TRBD1 covers 9 bases. There are 15 residues in the CDR3. Germline CDR1 is LGHDT and CDR2 is YNNKEL (reference sequence). The ends lost 4 bases at V and 4 bases at J; junction bases unmatched: 6. CDR3 sequence reads: CASSLWGQGSDTQYF. The CDR3 DNA reads as TGTGCCAGCAGCCTCTGGGGACAGGGATCAGATACGCAGTATTTT.

The chain recombines TRBV6-1 with TRBJ2-3; 7 nucleotides match TRBD1. CDR1 MNHNS and CDR2 SASEGT come from the germline V gene. Trimming took 6 bases from V and 0 from J; bases not matched to a gene: 3. The CDR3 consists of 14 residues. The CDR3 protein is CASSKGASTDTQYF. The DNA for the CDR3 is TGTGCCAGCAGCAAGGGGGCTAGCACAGATACGCAGTATTTT.

Many counts were recorded for this clonotype. The gene calls are TRBV21-1 and TRBJ1-1; TRBD1 is the table's D call, not checked against the DNA. TRBV21-1 is a listed pseudogene. This CDR3 has 14 amino acids. The chain's CDR3 is CASSGGRDTTEAFF. The CDR3, as DNA: TGTGCCAGCAGCGGGGGAAGGGATACCACTGAAGCTTTCTTT.

This clonotype was picked up a small number of times. The V call is TRBV7-8, the J call TRBJ1-5; TRBD1 is a possible D gene (5 bases). V dropped 5 bases and J dropped 4 bases, with 15 bases sitting between them. The CDR3 totals 15 residues. The germline gives CDR1 SGHVS, CDR2 FQNEAQ. The CDR3 DNA is TGTGCCAGCAGCCCACGGGACTCCCTTAATCAGCCCCAGCATTTT. This translates into CASSPRDSLNQPQHF.

The table lists this clonotype with many counts. The gene calls are TRBV5-1 and TRBJ2-3; the D call may be TRBD1 or TRBD2 (5 bases each). The germline gives CDR1 SGHRS, CDR2 YFSETQ. This CDR3 has 13 amino acids. The V gene lost 1 base and the J gene lost 5 bases, with 8 bases spanning the gap. CDR3 in DNA: TGCGCCAGCAGCTTGACAGGAGGAGATACGCAGTATTTT. Its translation: CASSLTGGDTQYF.

In its sample, this clonotype was seen many times. The chain links TRBV4-3 to TRBJ1-5, with D possibly matching TRBD1 (5 bases). The CDR3 has 15 amino acids. Germline CDR1 and CDR2: LGHNA and YSLEER. V was trimmed by 0 bases and J by 9 bases, leaving 15 bases between them. The CDR3 nucleotides read TGCGCCAGCAGCCAAGATCTCGGCAGGGTGGGGCCCCAGCATTTT. This gives the protein CASSQDLGRVGPQHF.

The chain recombines TRBV11-2 with TRBJ1-2; 10 bases match TRBD1. CDR3 length equals 16 residues. Germline CDR1 reads SGHAT; CDR2 reads FQNNGV. Losses at the gene ends were 5 bases for V and 4 bases for J; bases not matched to a gene: 10. The CDR3, as DNA: TGTGCCAGCAGCCCGCCGGGACAGGGGCATGTCTATGGCTACACCTTC. This gives the protein CASSPPGQGHVYGYTF.

This clonotype showed up just once. A much larger clone is a single base away; this may be a read error. This chain connects TRBV20-1 to TRBJ2-6, with D possibly called TRBD1 or TRBD2 (5 bases each). The CDR3 extends over 16 amino acids. Germline V gives CDR1 DFQATT, CDR2 SNEGSKA (reference sequence). In nucleotides, the CDR3 is TGCTGTGCTAGAGATACAATGGGGACCGGGGCCAACGTCCTGACTTTC. Amino acids: CCARDTMGTGANVLTF.

For the CDR3, the DNA is TGCAGTGCCCCACGGGCGCTGAACACTGAAGCTTTCTTT. Protein sequence: CSAPRALNTEAFF. The chain is built from TRBV20-1 and TRBJ1-1, with D unclear. In germline, CDR1 is DFQATT, CDR2 SNEGSKA (reference sequence). Trimming pared 6 bases from V and 0 bases from J, leaving 11 bases between. The CDR3 has 13 amino acids.

With regard to this clonotype: This sequence may be a read error, since a much larger clone differs from it by one base. This chain joins TRBV20-1 and TRBJ1-5; D is undetermined. The length of the CDR3 is 14 residues. V was pared by 0 bases and J by 5 bases, with 11 bases between. CDR1 and CDR2 from the germline V gene are DFQATT and SNEGSKA (reference sequence). In nucleotides, the CDR3 is TGCAGTGCTAGAGAAGCGCGCAAACATCAGCCCCAGCATTTT. Encoded protein: CSAREARKHQPQHF.

This clonotype was observed a handful of times. The V and J genes are TRBV6-5 and TRBJ1-1, with D possibly being TRBD1 (5 bases). V gave up 2 bases and J gave up 6 bases, with 13 bases separating them. CDR1 is MNHEY and CDR2 is SVGAGI in the germline V gene. The CDR3 length is 14 residues. CDR3 bases: TGTGCCAGCAGTTACACACGGCAAGGGGCTGAAGCTTTCTTT. Translating gives CASSYTRQGAEAFF.